One and the same sample provided the 22 T cell receptor beta chains below, sequenced in a study of T-cell reconstitution after alpha-beta-depleted transplantation in children. Unique molecular identifiers were incorporated during preparation of the TCRbeta library. Via MiXCR, TCRdb re-called the PCR reads, giving one row per CDR3 protein. The data show about 200,000 distinct CDR3 sequences, with 6.6% seen just once and about 5.9% held by the top ten. The starting material was PBMCs, obtained before TCRalphabeta/CD19-depleted stem cell transplant. Receptors were obtained from a boy younger than 10 with acute lymphoblastic leukemia, due to receive a stem cell transplant.

This clonotype has at least ten counts. V usage is TRBV7-9 and J usage is TRBJ1-5; D may be TRBD1 (5 bases). The CDR3 is 12 amino acids. Trimming left V 3 bases short and J 5 bases short, with 5 bases between. CDR1 SEHNR and CDR2 FQNEAQ come from the germline V gene (reference sequence). This chain's CDR3 is CASSLTDQPQHF. In DNA, the CDR3 is TGTGCCAGCAGCTTGACAGATCAGCCCCAGCATTTT.

At least ten counts were recorded for this clonotype. The chain uses TRBV7-9 and TRBJ2-2; D is unclear. Germline V gene lookup returns CDR1 SEHNR and CDR2 FQNEAQ (reference sequence). The CDR3 covers 11 residues. V shed 11 bases and J shed 4 bases, with 8 bases lying between them. This CDR3 reads CAPSSTGELFF. The CDR3 region has the DNA TGTGCCCCTAGTTCCACCGGGGAGCTGTTTTTT.

This clonotype was picked up many times. CDR3 in DNA: TGCGCCAGCAGCTTAACTAGCGGTGCCTACAATGAGCAGTTCTTC. Encoded protein: CASSLTSGAYNEQFF. The rearrangement links TRBV5-1 to TRBJ2-1; TRBD2 matches 8 bases. This CDR3 is 15 amino acids long. Per germline, CDR1 SGHRS and CDR2 YFSETQ. Trimming cost V 2 bases and J 2 bases; bases outside gene matches: 3.

This clonotype was recorded at least ten times. The genes are TRBV28 and TRBJ2-2, with D perhaps being TRBD1 or TRBD2 (6 bases each). Germline CDR1 reads MDHEN; CDR2 reads SYDVKM. The CDR3 sequence is 17 residues long. The germline V and J ends were trimmed by 6 bases and 0 bases, with 17 bases remaining between them. The CDR3 loop is CASRTGGASANTGELFF. The CDR3 DNA follows: TGTGCCAGCAGGACAGGAGGGGCTTCCGCGAACACCGGGGAGCTGTTTTTT.

This clonotype was observed many times. The CDR3 DNA is TGTGCCAGCAGTTCACGGCCAGGGGATGAGCAGTTCTTC. This gives the protein CASSSRPGDEQFF. The chain carries TRBV7-7 and TRBJ2-1; D is perhaps TRBD1 (6 bases). The ends were cut back, 6 bases at V and 8 bases at J, with 14 bases in the middle. The CDR3 extends over 13 amino acids. Germline values: CDR1 SSHAT, CDR2 FNYEAQ (reference sequence).

This clonotype was observed at least ten times. The chain employs TRBV28 and TRBJ1-1; no clear D. There are 14 residues in the CDR3. Trimming removed 7 bases at V and 0 bases at J, with 12 bases between. Germline lookup yields CDR1 MDHEN and CDR2 SYDVKM. In DNA form, the CDR3 reads TGTGCCAGCATCGAAACCTTCATGAACACTGAAGCTTTCTTT. It translates to CASIETFMNTEAFF. Complete variable domain (other parts from reference TRBV28 and TRBJ1-1): DVKVTQSSRYLVKRTGEKVFLECVQDMDHENMFWYRQDPGLGLRLIYFSYDVKMKEKGDIPEGYSVSREKKERFSLILESASTNQTSMYLCASIETFMNTEAFFGQGTRLTVV.

The J gene is TRBJ1-4, the V gene TRBV4-3; D is unclear. The V end lost 3 bases, the J end lost 8 bases, and 19 bases lay between the germline ends. The CDR3 covers 16 residues. The V gene's germline CDR1 is LGHNA and CDR2 YSLEER. CDR3 coding DNA: TGCGCCAGCAGCCAGGGCTCCGGGCTCTTTGGAGAAAAACTGTTTTTT. It specifies CASSQGSGLFGEKLFF.

In its sample, this clonotype was seen a few times. This may stem from a read error, because a much larger clone lies one nucleotide away. The chain is built from TRBV7-7 and TRBJ2-5, with D perhaps given as TRBD1 or TRBD2 (5 bases each). CDR1 is SSHAT, CDR2 FNYEAQ, per germline (reference sequence). The length of the CDR3 is 14 residues. V was clipped by 5 bases and J by 1 base, with 11 bases between them. CDR3 coding DNA: TGTGCCAGCAGCCCGGGACCGACCCAAGAGACCCAGTACTTC. Translating gives CASSPGPTQETQYF.

This clonotype was observed at least ten times. The chain recombines TRBV28 with TRBJ1-1; TRBD1 agrees at 8 bases. Losses at the gene ends were 4 bases for V and 4 bases for J; bases not matched to a gene: 5. The germline V gene has CDR1 MDHEN and CDR2 SYDVKM. This CDR3 is built from 14 residues. In DNA form, the CDR3 reads TGTGCCAGCAGTTGGGACAGGAGGAGCACTGAAGCTTTCTTT. Encoded protein: CASSWDRRSTEAFF.

This clonotype was detected many times. V and J are TRBV5-5 and TRBJ2-5; possibly TRBD1 or TRBD2 for D (5 bases each). This CDR3 is 14 amino acids long. The V end was cut by 3 bases, the J end by 12 bases, with 21 bases between. Germline V gives CDR1 SGHKS, CDR2 YYEKEE (reference sequence). This CDR3 is CASSSFRERGIKYF. The CDR3 nucleotides read TGTGCCAGCAGCTCTTTCCGGGAAAGGGGAATTAAGTACTTC. The entire variable domain, with the rest obtained from reference TRBV5-5 and TRBJ2-5, is as follows: DAGVTQSPTHLIKTRGQQVTLRCSPISGHKSVSWYQQVLGQGPQFIFQYYEKEERGRGNFPDRFSARQFPNYSSELNVNALLLGDSALYLCASSSFRERGIKYFGPGTRLLVL.

This clonotype was seen repeatedly, ten times or more. This chain joins TRBV9 and TRBJ2-7; the D gene is possibly TRBD1 (5 bases). Per the germline V gene, CDR1 is SGDLS and CDR2 is YYNGEE. CDR3 size: 14 residues. V was shortened by 0 bases and J by 3 bases, with 10 bases between the two germline ends. CDR3 nucleotide sequence: TGTGCCAGCAGCGTAGATAACAGGCACTACGAGCAGTACTTC. This codes for CASSVDNRHYEQYF.

This clonotype was observed many times. The chain combines TRBV29-1 with TRBJ2-7; D perhaps matches TRBD1 (5 bases). The V gene's germline CDR1 is SQVTM and CDR2 ANQGSEA. This CDR3 comprises 11 residues. V lost 2 bases and J 7 bases, leaving 9 bases between the germline ends. As DNA, the CDR3 is TGCAGCGTTGAAAGGGGAAGGGAGCAGTACTTC. Its translation is CSVERGREQYF.

This clonotype appeared many times. The V and J genes are TRBV20-1 and TRBJ2-6; D is ambiguous. The V end was cut by 1 base, the J end by 0 bases, with 4 bases between. Per germline, CDR1 DFQATT and CDR2 SNEGSKA (reference sequence). The CDR3 covers 14 residues. The CDR3 region is CSARVASGANVLTF. The CDR3 DNA reads as TGCAGTGCTAGAGTCGCCTCTGGGGCCAACGTCCTGACTTTC.

V is TRBV7-6 and J is TRBJ1-1; perhaps TRBD1 as D (5 bases). This CDR3 is 15 amino acids long. The V end was cut by 1 base, the J end by 3 bases, with 12 bases between. Looked up from germline, CDR1 is SGHVS and CDR2 is FNYEAQ. The CDR3 reads CASSLGGGRDTEAFF. The CDR3 nucleotides are TGTGCCAGCAGCTTAGGGGGGGGACGGGACACTGAAGCTTTCTTT.

This clonotype was counted at least ten times. This rearrangement joins TRBV28 to TRBJ2-3, with a tentative D call TRBD2 (6 bases). Per germline, CDR1 MDHEN and CDR2 SYDVKM. Trimming left V 3 bases short and J 0 bases short, with 10 bases between. CDR3 size: 15 residues. The CDR3 reads CASSFGGTSTDTQYF. CDR3 nucleotides: TGTGCCAGCAGTTTCGGCGGGACGAGCACAGATACGCAGTATTTT.

This clonotype was seen many times. This chain links TRBV7-9 with TRBJ2-1; possible D gene TRBD2, 6 bases. Germline loops: CDR1 SEHNR, CDR2 FQNEAQ (reference sequence). Trimming took 1 base from V and 1 from J, leaving 26 bases between them. The CDR3 loop spans 21 amino acids. CDR3 sequence: CASSLEARGALARRSYNEQFF. The CDR3 DNA follows: TGTGCCAGCAGCTTAGAGGCCCGCGGAGCACTAGCCCGGCGGTCCTACAATGAGCAGTTCTTC.

Many counts were recorded for this clonotype. The chain uses TRBV5-1 and TRBJ2-7, with 7 bases that match TRBD1. The V segment lost 3 bases and the J segment 2 bases; nucleotides outside the gene matches: 5. The CDR3 contains 14 residues. Per germline, CDR1 SGHRS and CDR2 YFSETQ. CDR3 DNA: TGCGCCAGCAGCTCGGCGACAGGGCCCTACGAGCAGTACTTC. Translating it yields CASSSATGPYEQYF.

This clonotype was seen more than once but under ten times. V gene TRBV7-2 combines with J gene TRBJ2-7, with 7 bases that match TRBD2. The CDR3 has 16 residues. Trimming removed 0 bases from V and 5 bases from J; junction bases left unmatched: 10. Germline assignment: CDR1 SGHTA and CDR2 FQGNSA. Here the CDR3 reads CASSLARGSRGNEQYF. The DNA for the CDR3 is TGTGCCAGCAGCTTAGCGCGGGGGAGCCGAGGGAACGAGCAGTACTTC.

This clonotype came up many times. The rearrangement joins TRBV11-2 to TRBJ1-2, with 9 nucleotides matching TRBD1. The trim removed 5 bases at V and 14 bases at J, leaving 9 bases unmatched. There are 12 residues in the CDR3. CDR1 is SGHAT, CDR2 FQNNGV, per germline. The CDR3 DNA is TGTGCCAGCAGCAGAGGTAGGGGACAGGGAACCTTC. This sequence encodes CASSRGRGQGTF.

This clonotype turned up a few times. The chain has TRBV4-3 and TRBJ1-5; D is perhaps TRBD1 (5 bases). CDR1 is LGHNA, CDR2 YSLEER, per germline. V shed 3 bases and J shed 4 bases, with 16 bases lying between them. The CDR3 extends over 16 amino acids. The CDR3 region has the DNA TGCGCCAGCAGCCAGAGGGACGTTCCGGGGAATCAGCCCCAGCATTTT. It specifies CASSQRDVPGNQPQHF.

This clonotype was observed at least ten times. V is TRBV11-2 and J is TRBJ2-4, with a weak D call TRBD1 (5 bases). CDR3 length: 18 residues. The V gene lost 1 base and the J gene lost 0 bases, with 16 bases spanning the gap. Germline values: CDR1 SGHAT, CDR2 FQNNGV. As DNA, the CDR3 is TGTGCCAGCAGCTTAGTTACAGGTCTCCATTTAGCCAAAAACATTCAGTACTTC. Residues: CASSLVTGLHLAKNIQYF.

There are many counts of this clonotype. This sequence joins TRBV3-1 and TRBJ2-3, with a weak D call TRBD2 (5 bases). Germline lookup yields CDR1 LGHDT and CDR2 YNNKEL (reference sequence). The CDR3 extends over 14 amino acids. V gave up 4 bases and J gave up 5 bases, with 13 bases separating them. CDR3 DNA sequence: TGTGCCAGCAGCCGTGAGGGAGAGGGAGATACGCAGTATTTT. Translation: CASSREGEGDTQYF.